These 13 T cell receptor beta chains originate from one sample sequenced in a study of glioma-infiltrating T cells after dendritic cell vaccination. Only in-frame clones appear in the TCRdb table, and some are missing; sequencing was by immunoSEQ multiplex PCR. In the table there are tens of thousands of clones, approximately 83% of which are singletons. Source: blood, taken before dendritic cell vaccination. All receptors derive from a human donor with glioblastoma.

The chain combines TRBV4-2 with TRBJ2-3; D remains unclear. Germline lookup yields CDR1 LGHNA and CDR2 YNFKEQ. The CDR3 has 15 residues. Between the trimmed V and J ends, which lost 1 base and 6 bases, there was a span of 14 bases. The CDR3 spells CASSQVGDFGDTQYF. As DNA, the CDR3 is TGTGCCAGCAGCCAAGTTGGCGACTTTGGGGATACGCAGTATTTT.

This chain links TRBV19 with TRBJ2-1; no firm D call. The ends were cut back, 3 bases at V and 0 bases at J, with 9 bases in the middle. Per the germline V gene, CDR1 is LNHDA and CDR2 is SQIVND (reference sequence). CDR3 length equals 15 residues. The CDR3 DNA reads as TGTGCCAGTAGTATTATTTCTCTCTCCTACAATGAGCAGTTCTTC. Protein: CASSIISLSYNEQFF.

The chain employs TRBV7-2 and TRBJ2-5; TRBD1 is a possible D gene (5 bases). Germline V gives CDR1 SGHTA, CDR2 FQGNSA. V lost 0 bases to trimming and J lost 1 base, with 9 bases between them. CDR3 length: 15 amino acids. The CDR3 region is CASSLASTVQETQYF. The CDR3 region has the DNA TGTGCCAGCAGCTTAGCCTCGACAGTCCAAGAGACCCAGTACTTC.

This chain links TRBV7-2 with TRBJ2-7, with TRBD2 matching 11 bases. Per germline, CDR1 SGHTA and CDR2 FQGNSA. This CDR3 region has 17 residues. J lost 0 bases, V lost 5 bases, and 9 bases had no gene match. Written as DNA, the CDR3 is TGTGCCAGCAGCAAAGGACTAGCGGGTTTTAGCTCCTACGAGCAGTACTTC. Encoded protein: CASSKGLAGFSSYEQYF.

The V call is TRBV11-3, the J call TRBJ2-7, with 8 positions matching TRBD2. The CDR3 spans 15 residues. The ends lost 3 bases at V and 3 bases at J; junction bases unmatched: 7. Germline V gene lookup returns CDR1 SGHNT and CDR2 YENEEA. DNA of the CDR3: TGTGCCAGCAGCTTGTTTAGCGGGGCGGACTACGAGCAGTACTTC. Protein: CASSLFSGADYEQYF.

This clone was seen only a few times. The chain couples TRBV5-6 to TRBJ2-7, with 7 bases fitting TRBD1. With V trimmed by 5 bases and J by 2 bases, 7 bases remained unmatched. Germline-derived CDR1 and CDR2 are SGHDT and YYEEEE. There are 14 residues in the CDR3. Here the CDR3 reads CASRSRQGAYEQYF. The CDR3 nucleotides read TGTGCCAGCAGAAGTCGACAGGGAGCCTACGAGCAGTACTTC.

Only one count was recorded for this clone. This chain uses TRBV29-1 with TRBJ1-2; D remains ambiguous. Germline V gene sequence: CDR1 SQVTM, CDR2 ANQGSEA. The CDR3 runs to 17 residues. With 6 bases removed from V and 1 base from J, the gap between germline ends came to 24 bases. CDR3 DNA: TGCAGCGTCCTTTCTCCTACCTCAAACGGGGATAACTATGGCTACACCTTC. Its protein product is CSVLSPTSNGDNYGYTF.

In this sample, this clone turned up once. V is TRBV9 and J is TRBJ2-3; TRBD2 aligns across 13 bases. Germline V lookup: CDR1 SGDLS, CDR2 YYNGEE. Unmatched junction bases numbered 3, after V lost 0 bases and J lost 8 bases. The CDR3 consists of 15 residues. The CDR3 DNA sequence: TGTGCCAGCAGCGTAGGAACTAGCGGGGGGGGTACGCAGTATTTT. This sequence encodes CASSVGTSGGGTQYF.

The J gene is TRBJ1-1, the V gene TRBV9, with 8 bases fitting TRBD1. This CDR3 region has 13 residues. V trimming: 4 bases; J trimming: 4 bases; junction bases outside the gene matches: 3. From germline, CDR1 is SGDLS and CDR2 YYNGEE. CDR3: CASSRTGSTEAFF. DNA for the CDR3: TGTGCCAGCAGCAGGACAGGGAGCACTGAAGCTTTCTTT.

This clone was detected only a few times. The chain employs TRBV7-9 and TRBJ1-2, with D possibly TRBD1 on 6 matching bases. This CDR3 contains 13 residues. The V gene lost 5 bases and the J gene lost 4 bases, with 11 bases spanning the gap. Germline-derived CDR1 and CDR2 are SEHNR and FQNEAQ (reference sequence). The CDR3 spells CASSTTGIYGYTF. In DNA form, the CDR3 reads TGTGCCAGCAGCACAACAGGGATCTATGGCTACACCTTC.

This CDR3 is CASGPSGRGGDHTGELFF. The CDR3 coding sequence is TGTGCTAGTGGACCCTCAGGGCGGGGTGGGGACCACACCGGGGAGCTGTTTTTT. This sequence joins TRBV12-5 and TRBJ2-2, with D possibly being TRBD2 (6 bases). In germline, CDR1 is LGHNT, CDR2 FRNRAP. V was clipped by 6 bases and J by 3 bases, with 23 bases between them. This CDR3 has 18 residues.

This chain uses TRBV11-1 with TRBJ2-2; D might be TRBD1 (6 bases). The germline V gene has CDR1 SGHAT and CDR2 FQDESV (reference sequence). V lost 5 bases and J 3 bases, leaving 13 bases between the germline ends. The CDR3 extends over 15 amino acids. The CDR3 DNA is TGTGCCAGCAGCCCACCGGGACACTACACCGGGGAGCTGTTTTTT. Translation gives CASSPPGHYTGELFF. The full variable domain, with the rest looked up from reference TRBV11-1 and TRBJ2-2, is EAEVAQSPRYKITEKSQAVAFWCDPISGHATLYWYRQILGQGPELLVQFQDESVVDDSQLPKDRFSAERLKGVDSTLKIQPAELGDSAMYLCASSPPGHYTGELFFGEGSRLTVL.

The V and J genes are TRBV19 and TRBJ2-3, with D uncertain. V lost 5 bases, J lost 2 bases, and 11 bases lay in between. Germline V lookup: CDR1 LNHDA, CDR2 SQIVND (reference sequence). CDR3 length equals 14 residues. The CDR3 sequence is CASSPSVSTDTQYF. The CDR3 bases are TGTGCCAGTAGTCCGAGCGTGTCCACAGATACGCAGTATTTT. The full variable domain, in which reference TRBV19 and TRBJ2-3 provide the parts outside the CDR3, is DGGITQSPKYLFRKEGQNVTLSCEQNLNHDAMYWYRQDPGQGLRLIYYSQIVNDFQKGDIAEGYSVSREKKESFPLTVTSAQKNPTAFYLCASSPSVSTDTQYFGPGTRLTVL.